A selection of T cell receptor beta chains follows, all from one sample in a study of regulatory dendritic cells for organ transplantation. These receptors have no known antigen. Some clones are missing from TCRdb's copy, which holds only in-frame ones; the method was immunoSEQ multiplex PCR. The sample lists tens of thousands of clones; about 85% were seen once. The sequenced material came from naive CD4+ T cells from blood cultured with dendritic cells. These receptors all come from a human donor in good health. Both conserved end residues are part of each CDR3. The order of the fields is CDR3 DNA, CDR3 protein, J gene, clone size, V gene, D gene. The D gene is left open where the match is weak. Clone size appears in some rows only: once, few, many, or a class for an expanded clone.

CDR3 DNA: TGTGCCAGCAGCTTAGGAGCGGGGATGAGCTCCTACAATGAGCAGTTCTTC
CDR3 protein: CASSLGAGMSSYNEQFF
J gene: TRBJ2-1
clone size: .
V gene: TRBV7-3
D gene: TRBD2

CDR3 DNA: TGCGCCAGCAGCTTGTGGCAGGGGACCAAAAACATTCAGTACTTC
CDR3 protein: CASSLWQGTKNIQYF
J gene: TRBJ2-4
clone size: .
V gene: TRBV5-1
D gene: .

CDR3 DNA: TGTGCCAGCAGCCTCACAGCTGCAACTAATGAAAAGCTGTTTTTT
CDR3 protein: CASSLTAATNEKLFF
J gene: TRBJ1-4
clone size: .
V gene: TRBV5-4
D gene: .

CDR3 DNA: TGTGCCAGCAGCGCGACAGGGGGAGCGTACGAGCAGTACTTC
CDR3 protein: CASSATGGAYEQYF
J gene: TRBJ2-7
clone size: .
V gene: TRBV9
D gene: TRBD1

CDR3 DNA: TGTGCCAGCAGCCCCGGACTAGCGGGGGGTGATGGCCGGGAGCTGTTTTTT
CDR3 protein: CASSPGLAGGDGRELFF
J gene: TRBJ2-2
clone size: .
V gene: TRBV7-9
D gene: TRBD2

CDR3 DNA: TGTGCCAGTAGCTCCCCAGGGGACACCGGGGAGCTGTTTTTT
CDR3 protein: CASSSPGDTGELFF
J gene: TRBJ2-2
clone size: .
V gene: TRBV19
D gene: .

CDR3 DNA: TGTGCCAGCAGCAGCTCGGGACTAGCGGGCACCGGGGAGCTGTTTTTT
CDR3 protein: CASSSSGLAGTGELFF
J gene: TRBJ2-2
clone size: .
V gene: TRBV7-3
D gene: TRBD2

CDR3 DNA: TGTGCCAGCAGTTCGGACAGTCATAGCAATCAGCCCCAGCATTTT
CDR3 protein: CASSSDSHSNQPQHF
J gene: TRBJ1-5
clone size: .
V gene: TRBV28
D gene: .

CDR3 DNA: TGTGCCAGCAGTCAACCGGGACAGGGGGGAAAACTGTTTTTT
CDR3 protein: CASSQPGQGGKLFF
J gene: TRBJ1-4
clone size: .
V gene: TRBV28
D gene: TRBD1

CDR3 DNA: TGTGCCAGTAGCCGCTTGCCCAGGGTGAGCAATCAGCCCCAGCATTTT
CDR3 protein: CASSRLPRVSNQPQHF
J gene: TRBJ1-5
clone size: .
V gene: TRBV19
D gene: .

CDR3 DNA: TGTGCCAGTGGGAACAGGGGCATGAACACTGAAGCTTTCTTT
CDR3 protein: CASGNRGMNTEAFF
J gene: TRBJ1-1
clone size: .
V gene: TRBV19
D gene: TRBD1

CDR3 DNA: TGTGCCTGGAGTCCCGGCCCAGGTGAAAAACTGTTTTTT
CDR3 protein: CAWSPGPGEKLFF
J gene: TRBJ1-4
clone size: .
V gene: TRBV30
D gene: .

CDR3 DNA: TGTGCCAGCAGTGACAGGGCCGTCAGGCAGCCCCAGCATTTT
CDR3 protein: CASSDRAVRQPQHF
J gene: TRBJ1-5
clone size: few
V gene: TRBV6-1
D gene: .

CDR3 DNA: TGTGCCAGCAGTTACTCGCAGGGGTATCAGCCCCAGCATTTT
CDR3 protein: CASSYSQGYQPQHF
J gene: TRBJ1-5
clone size: .
V gene: TRBV6-6
D gene: .

CDR3 DNA: TGTGCCAGCAGCCCGGCTGTTCGAAACACCATATATTTT
CDR3 protein: CASSPAVRNTIYF
J gene: TRBJ1-3
clone size: .
V gene: TRBV14
D gene: .

CDR3 DNA: TGTGCCAGCAGCTTTTTTGTCGGGGGCTCCTACAATGAGCAGTTCTTC
CDR3 protein: CASSFFVGGSYNEQFF
J gene: TRBJ2-1
clone size: .
V gene: TRBV7-6
D gene: .

CDR3 DNA: TGCAGCGTTGAGGGGGAGGATGGCTACACCTTC
CDR3 protein: CSVEGEDGYTF
J gene: TRBJ1-2
clone size: .
V gene: TRBV29-1
D gene: .